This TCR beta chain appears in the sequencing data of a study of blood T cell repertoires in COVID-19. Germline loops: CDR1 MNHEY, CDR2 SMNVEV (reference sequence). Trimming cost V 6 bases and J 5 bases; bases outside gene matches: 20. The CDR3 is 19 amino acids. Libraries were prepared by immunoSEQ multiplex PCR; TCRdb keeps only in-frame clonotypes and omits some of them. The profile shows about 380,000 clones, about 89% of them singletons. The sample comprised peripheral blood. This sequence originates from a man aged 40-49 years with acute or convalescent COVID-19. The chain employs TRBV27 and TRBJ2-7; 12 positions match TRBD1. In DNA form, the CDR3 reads TGTGCCAGCAGCCTCCTTCGCCTTCCGGGACAGGGGGCGCGAAACGAGCAGTACTTC. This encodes CASSLLRLPGQGARNEQYF.